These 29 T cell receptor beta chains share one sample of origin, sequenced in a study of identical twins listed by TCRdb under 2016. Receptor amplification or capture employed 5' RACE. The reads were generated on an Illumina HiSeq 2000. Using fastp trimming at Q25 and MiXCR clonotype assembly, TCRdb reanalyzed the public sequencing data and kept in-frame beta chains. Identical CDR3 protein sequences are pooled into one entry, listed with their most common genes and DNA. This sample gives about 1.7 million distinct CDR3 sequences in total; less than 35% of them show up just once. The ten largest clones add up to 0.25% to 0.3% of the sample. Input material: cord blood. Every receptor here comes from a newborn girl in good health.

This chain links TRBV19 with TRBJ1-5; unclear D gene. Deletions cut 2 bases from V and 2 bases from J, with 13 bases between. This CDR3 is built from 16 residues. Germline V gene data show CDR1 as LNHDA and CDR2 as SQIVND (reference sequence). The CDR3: CASSISDKGGNQPQHF. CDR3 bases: TGTGCCAGTAGTATATCTGACAAGGGAGGCAATCAGCCCCAGCATTTT.

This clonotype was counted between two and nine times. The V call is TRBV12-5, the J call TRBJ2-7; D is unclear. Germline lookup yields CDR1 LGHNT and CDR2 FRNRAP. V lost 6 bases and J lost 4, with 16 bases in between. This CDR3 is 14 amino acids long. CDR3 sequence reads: CASGPGDKTYEQYF. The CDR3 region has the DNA TGTGCTAGTGGACCCGGAGACAAGACTTACGAGCAGTACTTC.

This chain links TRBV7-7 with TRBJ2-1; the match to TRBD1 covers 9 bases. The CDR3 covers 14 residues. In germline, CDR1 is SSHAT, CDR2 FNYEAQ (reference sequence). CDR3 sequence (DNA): TGTGCTAGTAGCACAGGGGGCGCGGGAAATGAGCAGTTCTTC. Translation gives CASSTGGAGNEQFF. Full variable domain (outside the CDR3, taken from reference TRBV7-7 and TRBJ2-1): GAGVSQSPRYKVTKRGQDVTLRCDPISSHATLYWYQQALGQGPEFLTYFNYEAQPDKSGLPSDRFSAERPEGSISTLTIQRTEQRDSAMYRCASSTGGAGNEQFFGPGTRLTVL.

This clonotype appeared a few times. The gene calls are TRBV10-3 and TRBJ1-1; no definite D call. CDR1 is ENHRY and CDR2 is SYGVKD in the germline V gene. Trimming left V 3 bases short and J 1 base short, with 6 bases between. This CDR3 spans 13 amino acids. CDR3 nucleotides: TGTGCCATCAGTGATGGCCCGAACACTGAAGCTTTCTTT. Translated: CAISDGPNTEAFF.

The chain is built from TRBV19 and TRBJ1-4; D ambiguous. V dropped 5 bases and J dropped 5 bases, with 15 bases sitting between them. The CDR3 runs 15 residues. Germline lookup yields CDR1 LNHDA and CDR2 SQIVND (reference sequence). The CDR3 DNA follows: TGTGCCAGTAGTCTCGCCAGGAGCGGGAATGAAAAACTGTTTTTT. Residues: CASSLARSGNEKLFF.

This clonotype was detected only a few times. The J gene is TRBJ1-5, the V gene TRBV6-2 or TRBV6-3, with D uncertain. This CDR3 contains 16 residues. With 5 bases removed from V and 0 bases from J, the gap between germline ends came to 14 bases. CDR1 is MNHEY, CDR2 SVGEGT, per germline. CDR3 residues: CASSGQVRYSNQPQHF. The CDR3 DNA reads TGTGCCAGCAGTGGTCAGGTGCGTTATAGCAATCAGCCCCAGCATTTT.

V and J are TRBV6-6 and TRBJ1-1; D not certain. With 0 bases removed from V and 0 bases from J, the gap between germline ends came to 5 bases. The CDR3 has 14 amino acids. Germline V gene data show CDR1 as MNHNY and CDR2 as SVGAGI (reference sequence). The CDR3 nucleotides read TGTGCCAGCAGTTACTCACCGGTGAACACTGAAGCTTTCTTT. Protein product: CASSYSPVNTEAFF.

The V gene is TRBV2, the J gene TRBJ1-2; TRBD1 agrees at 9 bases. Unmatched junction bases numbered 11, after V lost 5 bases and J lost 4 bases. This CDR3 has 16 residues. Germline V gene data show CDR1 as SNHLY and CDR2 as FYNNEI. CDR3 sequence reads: CASSLQGTGYGYGYTF. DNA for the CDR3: TGTGCCAGCAGTCTTCAAGGGACAGGGTACGGCTATGGCTACACCTTC.

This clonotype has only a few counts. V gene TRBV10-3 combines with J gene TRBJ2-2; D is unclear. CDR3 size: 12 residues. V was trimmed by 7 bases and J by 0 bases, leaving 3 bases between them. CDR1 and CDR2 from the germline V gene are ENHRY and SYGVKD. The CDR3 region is CAIKSNTGELFF. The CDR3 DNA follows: TGTGCCATCAAATCGAACACCGGGGAGCTGTTTTTT.

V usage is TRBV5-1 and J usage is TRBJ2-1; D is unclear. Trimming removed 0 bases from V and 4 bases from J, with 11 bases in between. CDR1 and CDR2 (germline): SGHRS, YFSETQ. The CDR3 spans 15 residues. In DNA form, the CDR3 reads TGCGCCAGCAGCTTGGATAGGTCCGAATACAATGAGCAGTTCTTC. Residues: CASSLDRSEYNEQFF.

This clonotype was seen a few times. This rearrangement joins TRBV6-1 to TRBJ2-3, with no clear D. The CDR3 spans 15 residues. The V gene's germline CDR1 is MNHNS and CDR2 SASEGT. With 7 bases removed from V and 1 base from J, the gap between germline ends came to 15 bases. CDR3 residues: CASIHPARRTDTQYF. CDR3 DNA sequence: TGTGCCAGCATCCACCCGGCTAGGCGCACAGATACGCAGTATTTT.

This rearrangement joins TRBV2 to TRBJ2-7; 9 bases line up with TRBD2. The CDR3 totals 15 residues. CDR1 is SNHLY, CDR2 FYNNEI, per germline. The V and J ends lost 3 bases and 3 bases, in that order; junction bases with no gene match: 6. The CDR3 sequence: CASSENSGRFYEQYF. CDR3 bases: TGTGCCAGCAGTGAGAACAGCGGGAGGTTCTACGAGCAGTACTTC.

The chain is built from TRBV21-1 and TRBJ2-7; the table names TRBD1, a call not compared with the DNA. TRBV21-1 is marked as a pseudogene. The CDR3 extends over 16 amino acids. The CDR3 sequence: CASSKGIGQGTYEQYF. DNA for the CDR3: TGTGCCAGCAGCAAAGGAATCGGACAGGGGACCTACGAGCAGTACTTC.

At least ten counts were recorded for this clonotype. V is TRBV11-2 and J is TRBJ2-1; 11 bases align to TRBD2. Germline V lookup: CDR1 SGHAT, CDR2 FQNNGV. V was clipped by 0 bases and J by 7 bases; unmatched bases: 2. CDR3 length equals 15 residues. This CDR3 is CASSLELAGVNEQFF. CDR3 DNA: TGTGCCAGCAGCTTAGAACTAGCGGGAGTTAATGAGCAGTTCTTC. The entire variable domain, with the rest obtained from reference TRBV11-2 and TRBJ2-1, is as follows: EAGVAQSPRYKIIEKRQSVAFWCNPISGHATLYWYQQILGQGPKLLIQFQNNGVVDDSQLPKDRFSAERLKGVDSTLKIQPAKLEDSAVYLCASSLELAGVNEQFFGPGTRLTVL.

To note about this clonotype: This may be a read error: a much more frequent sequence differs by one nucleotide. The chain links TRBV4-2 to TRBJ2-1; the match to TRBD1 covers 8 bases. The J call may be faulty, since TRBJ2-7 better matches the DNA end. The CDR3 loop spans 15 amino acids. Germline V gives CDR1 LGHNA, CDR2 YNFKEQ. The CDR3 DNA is TGTGCCAGCAGCCAGCCGGGACAGGCTTACAATGAGCAGTACTTC. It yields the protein CASSQPGQAYNEQYF.

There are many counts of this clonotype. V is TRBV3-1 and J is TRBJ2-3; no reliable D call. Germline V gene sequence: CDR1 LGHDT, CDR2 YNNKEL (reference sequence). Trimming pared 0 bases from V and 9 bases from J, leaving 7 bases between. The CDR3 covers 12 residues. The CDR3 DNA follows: TGTGCCAGCAGCCAAGATCGATGGACGCAGTATTTT. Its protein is CASSQDRWTQYF.

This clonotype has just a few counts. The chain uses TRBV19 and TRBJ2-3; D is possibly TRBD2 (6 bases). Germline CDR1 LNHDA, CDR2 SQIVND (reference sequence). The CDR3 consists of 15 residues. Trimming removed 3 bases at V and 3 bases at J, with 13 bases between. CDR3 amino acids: CASSILGGPTDTQYF. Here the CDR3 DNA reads TGTGCCAGTAGTATTCTCGGGGGACCAACAGATACGCAGTATTTT.

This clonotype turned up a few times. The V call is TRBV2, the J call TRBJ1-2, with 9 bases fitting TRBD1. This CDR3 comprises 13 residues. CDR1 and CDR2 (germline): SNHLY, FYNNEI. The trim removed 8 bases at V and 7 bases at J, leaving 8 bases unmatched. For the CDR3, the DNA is TGTGCCAGCGGACAGGGGATCGGCGGTGGCTACACCTTC. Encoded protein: CASGQGIGGGYTF.

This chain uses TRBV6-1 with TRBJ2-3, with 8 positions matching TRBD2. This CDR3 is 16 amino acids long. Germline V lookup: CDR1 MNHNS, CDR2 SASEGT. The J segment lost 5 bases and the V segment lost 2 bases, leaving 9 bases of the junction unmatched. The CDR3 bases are TGTGCCAGCAGTGAACGAAGGGGACTAGTCGGAGATACGCAGTATTTT. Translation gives CASSERRGLVGDTQYF.

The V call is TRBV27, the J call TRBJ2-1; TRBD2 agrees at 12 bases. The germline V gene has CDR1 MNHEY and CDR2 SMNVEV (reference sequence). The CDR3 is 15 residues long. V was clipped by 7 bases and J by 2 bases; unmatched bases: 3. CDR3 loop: CASMGLAGPYNEQFF. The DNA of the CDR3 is TGTGCCAGCATGGGACTAGCGGGCCCCTACAATGAGCAGTTCTTC.

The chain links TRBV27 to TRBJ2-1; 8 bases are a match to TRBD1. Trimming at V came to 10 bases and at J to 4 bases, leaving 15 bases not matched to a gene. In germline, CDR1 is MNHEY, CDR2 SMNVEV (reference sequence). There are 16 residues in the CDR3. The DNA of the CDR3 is TGTGCCACCACCTACTCCGGGACAGGAGCTTACAATGAGCAGTTCTTC. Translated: CATTYSGTGAYNEQFF.

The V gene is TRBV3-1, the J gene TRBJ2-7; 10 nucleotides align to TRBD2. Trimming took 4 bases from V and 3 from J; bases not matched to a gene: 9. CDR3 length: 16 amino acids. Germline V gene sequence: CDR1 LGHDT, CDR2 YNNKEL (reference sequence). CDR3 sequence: CASSRLPTSGVYEQYF. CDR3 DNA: TGTGCCAGCAGCCGCCTCCCCACTAGCGGGGTCTACGAGCAGTACTTC.

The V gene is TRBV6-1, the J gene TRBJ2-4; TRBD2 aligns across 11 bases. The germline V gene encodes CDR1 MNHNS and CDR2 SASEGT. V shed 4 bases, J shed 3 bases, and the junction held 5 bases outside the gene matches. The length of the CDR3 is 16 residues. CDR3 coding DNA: TGTGCCAGCAGTGGGACTAGCGGGCCCTACAAAAACATTCAGTACTTC. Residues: CASSGTSGPYKNIQYF.

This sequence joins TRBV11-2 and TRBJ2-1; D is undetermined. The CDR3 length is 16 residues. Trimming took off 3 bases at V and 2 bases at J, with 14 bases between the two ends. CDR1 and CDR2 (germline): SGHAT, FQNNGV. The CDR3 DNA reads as TGTGCCAGCAGCTTTTCCAAGGGCTACACCTACAATGAGCAGTTCTTC. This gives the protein CASSFSKGYTYNEQFF.

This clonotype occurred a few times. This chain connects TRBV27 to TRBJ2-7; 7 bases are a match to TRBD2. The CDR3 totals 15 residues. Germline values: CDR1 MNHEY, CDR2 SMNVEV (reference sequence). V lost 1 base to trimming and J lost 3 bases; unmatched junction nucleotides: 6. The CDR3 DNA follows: TGTGCCAGCAGTTTATTGGGGAGCGGGGACTACGAGCAGTACTTC. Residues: CASSLLGSGDYEQYF.

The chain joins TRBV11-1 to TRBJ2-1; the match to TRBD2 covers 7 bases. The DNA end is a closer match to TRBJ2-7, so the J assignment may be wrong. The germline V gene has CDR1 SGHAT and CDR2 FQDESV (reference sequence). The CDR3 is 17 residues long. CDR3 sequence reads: CASSLKGSGSSYNEQYF. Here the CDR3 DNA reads TGTGCCAGCAGCTTAAAAGGTAGCGGGTCCTCCTACAATGAGCAGTACTTC.

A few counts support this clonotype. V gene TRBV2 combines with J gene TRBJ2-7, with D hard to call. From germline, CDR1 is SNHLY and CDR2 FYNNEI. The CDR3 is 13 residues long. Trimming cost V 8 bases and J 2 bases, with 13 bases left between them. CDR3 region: CASLLIKTYEQYF. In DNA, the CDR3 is TGTGCCAGCTTACTCATTAAAACCTACGAGCAGTACTTC. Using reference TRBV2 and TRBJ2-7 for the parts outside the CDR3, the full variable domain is EPEVTQTPSHQVTQMGQEVILRCVPISNHLYFYWYRQILGQKVEFLVSFYNNEISEKSEIFDDQFSVERPDGSNFTLKIRSTKLEDSAMYFCASLLIKTYEQYFGPGTRLTVT.

In DNA, the CDR3 is TGCGCCAGCAGCTCGGGACTAGCGACGGAGACCCAGTTCTTC. This translates into CASSSGLATETQFF. The genes are TRBV5-1 and TRBJ2-1; 10 bases align to TRBD2. Germline V lookup: CDR1 SGHRS, CDR2 YFSETQ. This CDR3 is 14 amino acids long. Trimming removed 3 bases from V and 13 bases from J; junction bases left unmatched: 10.

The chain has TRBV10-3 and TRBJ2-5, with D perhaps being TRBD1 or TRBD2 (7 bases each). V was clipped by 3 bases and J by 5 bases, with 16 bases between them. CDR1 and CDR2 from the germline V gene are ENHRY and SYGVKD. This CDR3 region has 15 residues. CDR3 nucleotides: TGTGCCATCAGTGAAGGCCACAGGGGAGGGGAGACCCAGTACTTC. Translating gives CAISEGHRGGETQYF.